Following are 26 T cell receptor beta chains from one sample sequenced in a study of T cell changes during pregnancy in multiple sclerosis. Generated by immunoSEQ multiplex PCR, the TCRdb table keeps only in-frame clones and is missing some. This table holds about 36,000 clones, approximately 93% found once. This material consisted of CD4+ T cells from peripheral blood mononuclear cells, taken in the first trimester of pregnancy. These TCRs come from a female donor with multiple sclerosis, enrolled in a pregnancy study.

The J gene is TRBJ2-7, the V gene TRBV28; 8 positions agree with TRBD2. The CDR3 is 15 residues long. Trimming at V came to 5 bases and at J to 1 base, leaving 7 bases not matched to a gene. Per the germline V gene, CDR1 is MDHEN and CDR2 is SYDVKM. The CDR3 here is CASSPGGRRSYEQYF. The CDR3, as DNA: TGTGCCAGCAGTCCCGGCGGGAGGAGGTCCTACGAGCAGTACTTC.

The table lists this clone with a count of one. The J gene is TRBJ2-1, the V gene TRBV6-6; TRBD2 might be the D (5 bases). Trimming removed 4 bases at V and 0 bases at J, with 10 bases between. CDR1 and CDR2 (germline): MNHNY, SVGAGI (reference sequence). This CDR3 has 15 amino acids. The CDR3 nucleotides read TGTGCCAGCAGTTTCCGACGGGGCTCCTACAATGAGCAGTTCTTC. This sequence encodes CASSFRRGSYNEQFF.

V usage is TRBV28 and J usage is TRBJ1-1; possibly TRBD1 for D (6 bases). Germline-derived CDR1 and CDR2 are MDHEN and SYDVKM. The CDR3 runs 14 residues. Trimming stripped 7 bases from V and 6 bases from J, with 18 bases between. CDR3 DNA sequence: TGTGCCAGCACCCCGAGACAGGCCCTGTCTGAAGCTTTCTTT. Amino acids: CASTPRQALSEAFF.

This chain links TRBV6-1 with TRBJ2-3; 8 bases match TRBD2. With V trimmed by 8 bases and J by 0 bases, 4 bases remained unmatched. The V gene's germline CDR1 is MNHNS and CDR2 SASEGT. The CDR3 loop spans 14 amino acids. The CDR3 DNA reads as TGTGCCAGCTCAGCGGGAGCTAGCACAGATACGCAGTATTTT. It is translated as CASSAGASTDTQYF.

The chain couples TRBV9 to TRBJ2-3, with 9 bases aligning to TRBD2. Trimming cost V 4 bases and J 4 bases; bases outside gene matches: 10. The CDR3 loop spans 16 amino acids. CDR1 and CDR2 (germline): SGDLS, YYNGEE. CDR3 sequence reads: CASSSSGAGLADTQYF. CDR3 nucleotide sequence: TGTGCCAGCAGCTCTAGCGGGGCGGGGCTGGCAGATACGCAGTATTTT.

The chain carries TRBV10-3 and TRBJ1-2; D unresolved. This CDR3 comprises 15 residues. The germline V gene has CDR1 ENHRY and CDR2 SYGVKD. V was clipped by 6 bases and J by 2 bases, with 16 bases between them. The CDR3 region is CAISRFTTENYGYTF. CDR3 sequence (DNA): TGTGCCATCAGCCGCTTCACTACCGAGAACTATGGCTACACCTTC.

The chain joins TRBV7-6 to TRBJ2-3; 12 positions match TRBD2. CDR1 is SGHVS and CDR2 is FNYEAQ in the germline V gene. V was pared by 5 bases and J by 9 bases, with 6 bases of the junction left unmatched. This CDR3 region has 14 residues. CDR3 region: CASSPSGGAGTQYF. The CDR3 DNA follows: TGTGCCAGCAGCCCTAGCGGGGGGGCGGGCACGCAGTATTTT.

The chain joins TRBV5-1 to TRBJ1-1, with D tentatively TRBD1 (6 bases). CDR1 SGHRS and CDR2 YFSETQ come from the germline V gene. The V end was cut by 4 bases, the J end by 5 bases, with 12 bases between. The CDR3 extends over 13 amino acids. CDR3 region: CASSRNRETEAFF. Here the CDR3 DNA reads TGCGCCAGCAGCAGAAACAGGGAAACTGAAGCTTTCTTT.

V is TRBV19 and J is TRBJ1-4, with D tentatively TRBD1 (5 bases). This CDR3 contains 12 residues. Trimming pared 6 bases from V and 14 bases from J, leaving 16 bases between. Germline CDR1 LNHDA, CDR2 SQIVND (reference sequence). CDR3 nucleotides: TGTGCCAGTAGGCCCACCGGGGGAAATCTGTTTTTT. This encodes CASRPTGGNLFF.

This clone turned up a few times. The gene calls are TRBV2 and TRBJ2-2; TRBD2 might be the D (6 bases). Germline CDR1 is SNHLY and CDR2 is FYNNEI. The CDR3 length is 14 residues. Trimming took 7 bases from V and 1 from J, leaving 10 bases between them. CDR3 protein: CASISGGNTGELFF. The DNA of the CDR3 is TGTGCCAGCATCTCCGGGGGGAACACCGGGGAGCTGTTTTTT.

This chain uses TRBV15 with TRBJ1-1; D remains unclear. The germline gives CDR1 LNHNV, CDR2 YYDKDF (reference sequence). V dropped 5 bases and J dropped 0 bases, with 19 bases sitting between them. This CDR3 is built from 17 residues. CDR3 sequence: CATSDEGRTGLNTEAFF. CDR3 DNA: TGTGCCACCAGCGACGAGGGCAGAACGGGGTTGAACACTGAAGCTTTCTTT.

This clone has only one observation. The chain joins TRBV7-9 to TRBJ2-5; 14 nucleotides align to TRBD2. The CDR3 has 16 amino acids. The V and J ends lost 3 bases and 2 bases, in that order; junction bases with no gene match: 2. CDR1 SEHNR and CDR2 FQNEAQ come from the germline V gene (reference sequence). CDR3 loop: CASSLRLAGGQETQYF. CDR3 coding DNA: TGTGCCAGCAGCTTGAGACTAGCGGGGGGGCAAGAGACCCAGTACTTC.

The rearrangement joins TRBV19 to TRBJ1-4; 9 bases fit TRBD1. Germline values: CDR1 LNHDA, CDR2 SQIVND (reference sequence). This CDR3 contains 17 residues. J was trimmed by 4 bases and V by 7 bases; bases with no gene match: 13. The CDR3 bases are TGTGCCAGTACCCAGCCCGGGACAGGGAATTTTAATGAAAAACTGTTTTTT. Its translation: CASTQPGTGNFNEKLFF.

The chain is built from TRBV7-3 and TRBJ1-1; D possibly corresponds to TRBD1 (5 bases). The germline gives CDR1 SGHTA, CDR2 FQGTGA. The CDR3 loop spans 11 amino acids. Trimming pared 4 bases from V and 5 bases from J, leaving 5 bases between. The CDR3 coding sequence is TGTGCCAGCAGCTCAGGGACTGAAGCTTTCTTT. Translating gives CASSSGTEAFF.

The chain links TRBV7-9 to TRBJ1-4; 7 bases map to TRBD1. Germline V gene lookup returns CDR1 SEHNR and CDR2 FQNEAQ (reference sequence). This CDR3 comprises 12 residues. Trimming cost V 4 bases and J 11 bases; bases outside gene matches: 4. CDR3 sequence: CASSSTGEKLFF. CDR3 nucleotide sequence: TGTGCCAGCAGCTCCACAGGGGAGAAACTGTTTTTT.

The chain combines TRBV19 with TRBJ2-5, with D possibly matching TRBD1 (6 bases). CDR1 is LNHDA, CDR2 SQIVND, per germline (reference sequence). V was shortened by 3 bases and J by 2 bases, with 13 bases between the two germline ends. The CDR3 covers 15 residues. CDR3 nucleotides: TGTGCCAGTAGTATTTTTCTGGACAGACAAGAGACCCAGTACTTC. Protein sequence: CASSIFLDRQETQYF.

The chain recombines TRBV9 with TRBJ2-7, with 8 bases aligning to TRBD2. Trimming took 0 bases from V and 4 from J; bases not matched to a gene: 9. The CDR3 covers 16 residues. Germline V gene sequence: CDR1 SGDLS, CDR2 YYNGEE. DNA for the CDR3: TGTGCCAGCAGCGTAGGGGTATCCAGCGGGAGTTACGAGCAGTACTTC. Translated: CASSVGVSSGSYEQYF.

This chain links TRBV9 with TRBJ2-2; D is possibly TRBD1 (6 bases). The germline gives CDR1 SGDLS, CDR2 YYNGEE. Deletions cut 4 bases from V and 5 bases from J, with 18 bases between. This CDR3 is 16 amino acids long. CDR3 residues: CASSLLLQGRTGELFF. CDR3 nucleotides: TGTGCCAGCAGCCTACTCTTACAGGGTAGGACCGGGGAGCTGTTTTTT.

This sequence joins TRBV4-1 and TRBJ2-5, with TRBD2 matching over 9 bases. The length of the CDR3 is 17 residues. Per germline, CDR1 MGHRA and CDR2 YSYEKL. V dropped 0 bases and J dropped 3; count of bases not matched to a gene: 8. As DNA, the CDR3 is TGCGCCAGCAGCCAAGAACGAGCGGGAGGTCCTAAAGAGACCCAGTACTTC. Residues: CASSQERAGGPKETQYF.

Here the CDR3 DNA reads TGTGCCAGTACTGGCCCCAGGGGCAATAATTCACCCCTCCACTTT. It specifies CASTGPRGNNSPLHF. The genes are TRBV19 and TRBJ1-6, with D possibly TRBD1 on 6 matching bases. Trimming pared 7 bases from V and 5 bases from J, leaving 15 bases between. Germline V CDR1 and CDR2: LNHDA, SQIVND (reference sequence). This CDR3 contains 15 residues.

This clone showed up just a few times. The chain employs TRBV7-3 and TRBJ1-1, with 7 bases aligning to TRBD1. The CDR3 length is 15 residues. V lost 4 bases and J lost 0; bases outside the gene matches: 5. Germline CDR1 reads SGHTA; CDR2 reads FQGTGA. CDR3 DNA: TGTGCCAGCAGCTCACGACAGGGTATGAACACTGAAGCTTTCTTT. Protein product: CASSSRQGMNTEAFF.

This clone counts as medium-sized. This chain connects TRBV29-1 to TRBJ1-1; no clear D. V lost 1 base, J lost 0 bases, and 12 bases lay in between. The CDR3 contains 15 residues. Germline V CDR1 and CDR2: SQVTM, ANQGSEA. This CDR3 is CSVEVTNTMNTEAFF. As DNA, the CDR3 is TGCAGCGTTGAAGTAACAAACACAATGAACACTGAAGCTTTCTTT.

This clone appeared a single time. The J gene is TRBJ2-1, the V gene TRBV9; TRBD2 agrees at 11 bases. The ends lost 3 bases at V and 4 bases at J; junction bases unmatched: 6. The CDR3 runs 16 residues. Germline V gives CDR1 SGDLS, CDR2 YYNGEE. CDR3: CASSATSGRGYNEQFF. The CDR3 DNA sequence: TGTGCCAGCAGCGCCACTAGCGGGAGAGGTTACAATGAGCAGTTCTTC.

This chain connects TRBV10-2 to TRBJ1-1; D not certain. The CDR3 extends over 11 amino acids. Germline CDR1 WSHSY, CDR2 SAAADI. CDR3 nucleotide sequence: TGCGGATCAGGAAGGAACACTGAAGCTTTCTTT. Translating gives CGSGRNTEAFF.

The V call is TRBV28, the J call TRBJ2-7; possible D gene TRBD2, 7 bases. Germline V CDR1 and CDR2: MDHEN, SYDVKM. The germline V and J ends were trimmed by 6 bases and 4 bases, with 19 bases remaining between them. The CDR3 runs 15 residues. This chain's CDR3 is CASSSPRGAAYEQYF. In nucleotides, the CDR3 is TGTGCCAGCAGCTCCCCCCGGGGGGCGGCGTACGAGCAGTACTTC.

The gene calls are TRBV4-1 and TRBJ1-1, with 9 nucleotides matching TRBD1. Germline CDR1 is MGHRA and CDR2 is YSYEKL. The CDR3 is 18 amino acids. V dropped 2 bases and J dropped 0; count of bases not matched to a gene: 10. The CDR3 protein is CASSQSLDRGDMNTEAFF. In DNA, the CDR3 is TGCGCCAGCAGCCAAAGCCTAGACAGGGGGGATATGAACACTGAAGCTTTCTTT.